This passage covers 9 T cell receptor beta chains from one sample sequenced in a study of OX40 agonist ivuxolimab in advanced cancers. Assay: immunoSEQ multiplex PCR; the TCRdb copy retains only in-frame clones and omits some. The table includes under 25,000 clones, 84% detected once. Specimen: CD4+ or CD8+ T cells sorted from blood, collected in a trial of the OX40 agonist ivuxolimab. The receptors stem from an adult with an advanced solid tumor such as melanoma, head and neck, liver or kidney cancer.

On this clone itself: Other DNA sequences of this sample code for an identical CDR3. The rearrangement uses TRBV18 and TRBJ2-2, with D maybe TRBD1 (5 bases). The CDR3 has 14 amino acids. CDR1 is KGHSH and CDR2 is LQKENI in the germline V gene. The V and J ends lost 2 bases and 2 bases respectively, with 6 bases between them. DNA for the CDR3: TGTGCCAGCTCACCAGGACAAAACACCGGGGAGCTGTTTTTT. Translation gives CASSPGQNTGELFF.

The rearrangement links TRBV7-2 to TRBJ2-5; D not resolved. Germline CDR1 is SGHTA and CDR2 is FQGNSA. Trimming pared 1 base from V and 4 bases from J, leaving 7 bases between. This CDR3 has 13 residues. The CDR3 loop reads CASSLVLSETQYF. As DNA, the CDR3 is TGTGCCAGCAGCTTAGTGCTATCAGAGACCCAGTACTTC.

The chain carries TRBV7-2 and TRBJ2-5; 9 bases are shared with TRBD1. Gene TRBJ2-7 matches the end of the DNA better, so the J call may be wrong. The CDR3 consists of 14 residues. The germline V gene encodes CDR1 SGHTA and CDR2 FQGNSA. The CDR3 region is CASSSGTGTYEQYF. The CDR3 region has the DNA TGTGCCAGCAGCTCCGGGACAGGGACCTACGAGCAGTACTTC.

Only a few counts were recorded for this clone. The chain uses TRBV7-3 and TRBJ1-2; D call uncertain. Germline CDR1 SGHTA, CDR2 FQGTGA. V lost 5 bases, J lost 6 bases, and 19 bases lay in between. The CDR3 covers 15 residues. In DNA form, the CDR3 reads TGTGCCAGCAGCCCGAACCGAGGAGGGAAGGATGGCTACACCTTC. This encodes CASSPNRGGKDGYTF. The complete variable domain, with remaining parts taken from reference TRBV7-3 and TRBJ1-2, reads GAGVSQTPSNKVTEKGKYVELRCDPISGHTALYWYRQSLGQGPEFLIYFQGTGAADDSGLPNDRFFAVRPEGSVSTLKIQRTERGDSAVYLCASSPNRGGKDGYTFGSGTRLTVV.

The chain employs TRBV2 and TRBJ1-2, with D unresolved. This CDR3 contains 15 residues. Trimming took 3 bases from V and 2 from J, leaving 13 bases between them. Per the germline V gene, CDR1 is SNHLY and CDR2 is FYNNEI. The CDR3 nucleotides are TGTGCCAGCAGTGATACGGGCTACGGAAACTATGGCTACACCTTC. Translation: CASSDTGYGNYGYTF.

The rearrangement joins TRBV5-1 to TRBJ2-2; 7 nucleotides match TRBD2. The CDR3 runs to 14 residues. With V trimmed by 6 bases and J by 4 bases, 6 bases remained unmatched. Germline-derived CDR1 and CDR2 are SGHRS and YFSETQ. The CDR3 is CASTESGGTGELFF. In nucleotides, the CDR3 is TGCGCCAGCACCGAATCGGGGGGCACCGGGGAGCTGTTTTTT.

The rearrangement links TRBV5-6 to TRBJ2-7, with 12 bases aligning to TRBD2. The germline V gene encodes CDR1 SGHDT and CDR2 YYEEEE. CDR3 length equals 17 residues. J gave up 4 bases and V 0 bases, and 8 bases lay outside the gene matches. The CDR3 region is CASSLVPSGRGLYEQYF. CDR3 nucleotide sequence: TGTGCCAGCAGCTTGGTCCCTAGCGGGAGGGGACTTTACGAGCAGTACTTC.

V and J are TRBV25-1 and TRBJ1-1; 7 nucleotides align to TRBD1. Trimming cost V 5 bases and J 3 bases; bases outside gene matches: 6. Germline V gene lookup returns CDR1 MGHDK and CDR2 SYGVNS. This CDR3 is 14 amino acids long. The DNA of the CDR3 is TGTGCCAGCAGTCAGACAGGGCGATACACTGAAGCTTTCTTT. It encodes CASSQTGRYTEAFF.

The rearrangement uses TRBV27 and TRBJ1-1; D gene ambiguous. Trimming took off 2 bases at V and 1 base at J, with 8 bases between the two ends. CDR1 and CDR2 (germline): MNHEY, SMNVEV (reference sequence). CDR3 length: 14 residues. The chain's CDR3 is CASSLLGPNTEAFF. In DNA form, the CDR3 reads TGTGCCAGCAGTTTACTCGGACCGAACACTGAAGCTTTCTTT.